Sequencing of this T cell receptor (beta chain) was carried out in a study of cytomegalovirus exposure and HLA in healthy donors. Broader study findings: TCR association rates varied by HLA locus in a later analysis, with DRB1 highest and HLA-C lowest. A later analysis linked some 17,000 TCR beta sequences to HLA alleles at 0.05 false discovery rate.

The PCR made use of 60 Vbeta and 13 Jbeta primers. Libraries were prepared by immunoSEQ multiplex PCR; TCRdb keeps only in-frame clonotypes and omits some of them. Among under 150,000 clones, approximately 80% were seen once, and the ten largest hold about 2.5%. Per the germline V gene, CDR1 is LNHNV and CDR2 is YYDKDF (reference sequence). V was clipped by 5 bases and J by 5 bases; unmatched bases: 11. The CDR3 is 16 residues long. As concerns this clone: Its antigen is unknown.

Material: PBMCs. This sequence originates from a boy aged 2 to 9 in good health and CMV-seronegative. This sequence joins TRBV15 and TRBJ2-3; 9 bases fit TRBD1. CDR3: CATSPRPGQGLDTQYF. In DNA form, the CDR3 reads TGTGCCACCAGCCCTCGTCCGGGACAGGGTTTAGATACGCAGTATTTT.